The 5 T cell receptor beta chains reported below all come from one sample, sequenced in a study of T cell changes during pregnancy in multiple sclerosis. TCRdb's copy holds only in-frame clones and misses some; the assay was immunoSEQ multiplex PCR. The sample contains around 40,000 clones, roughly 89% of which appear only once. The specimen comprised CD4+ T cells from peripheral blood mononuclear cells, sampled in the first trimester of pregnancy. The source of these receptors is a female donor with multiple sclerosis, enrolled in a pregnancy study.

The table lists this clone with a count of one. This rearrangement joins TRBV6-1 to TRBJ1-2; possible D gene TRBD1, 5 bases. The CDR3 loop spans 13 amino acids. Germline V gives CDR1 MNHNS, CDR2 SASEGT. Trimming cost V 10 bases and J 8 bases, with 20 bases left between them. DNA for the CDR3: TGTGCCACCGAAAGACAGTTAACTATGGGCTACACCTTC. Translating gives CATERQLTMGYTF.

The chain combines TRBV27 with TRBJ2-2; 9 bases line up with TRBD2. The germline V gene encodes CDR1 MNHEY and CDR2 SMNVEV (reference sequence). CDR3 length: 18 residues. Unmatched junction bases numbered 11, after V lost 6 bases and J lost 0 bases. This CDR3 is CASRFPPVAGANTGELFF. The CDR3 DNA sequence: TGTGCCAGCAGGTTTCCCCCCGTAGCGGGGGCGAACACCGGGGAGCTGTTTTTT.

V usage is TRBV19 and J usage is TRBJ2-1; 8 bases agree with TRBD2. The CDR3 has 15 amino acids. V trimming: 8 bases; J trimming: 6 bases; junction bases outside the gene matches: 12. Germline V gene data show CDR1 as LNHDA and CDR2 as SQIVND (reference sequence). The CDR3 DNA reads TGTGCCAGTCGGGGGCAAATAGCGGGGCTCAATGAGCAGTTCTTC. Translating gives CASRGQIAGLNEQFF.

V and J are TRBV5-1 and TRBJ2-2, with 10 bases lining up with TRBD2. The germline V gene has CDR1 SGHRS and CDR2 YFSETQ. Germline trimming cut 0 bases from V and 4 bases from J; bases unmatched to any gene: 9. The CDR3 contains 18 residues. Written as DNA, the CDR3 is TGCGCCAGCAGCTTGGAACTAGCGGGAATTCTGGTCACCGGGGAGCTGTTTTTT. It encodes CASSLELAGILVTGELFF.

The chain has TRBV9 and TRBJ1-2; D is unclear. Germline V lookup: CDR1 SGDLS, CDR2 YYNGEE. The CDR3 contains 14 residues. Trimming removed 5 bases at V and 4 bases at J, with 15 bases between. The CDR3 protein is CASRSQSITYGYTF. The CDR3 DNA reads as TGTGCCAGCAGGTCACAATCAATTACCTATGGCTACACCTTC.